A single TCR beta chain is shown here with its context. This CDR3 is built from 15 residues. CDR1 and CDR2 from the germline V gene are MNHEY and SVGAGI. The V segment lost 6 bases and the J segment 8 bases; nucleotides outside the gene matches: 9. This entry comes from a study of control samples from healthy donors and cancer patients. Data came from immunoSEQ multiplex PCR; TCRdb stores just in-frame clones and leaves some out. The data hold around 100,000 clones, with just over 90% observed a single time. Sequencing was performed on blood. The source is a woman between 18 and 30 years old in good health. The genes are TRBV6-5 and TRBJ2-1, with TRBD2 matching 11 bases. This CDR3 is CASRSLAGVSYEQFF. The DNA of the CDR3 is TGTGCCAGCAGATCACTAGCGGGAGTCAGCTATGAGCAGTTCTTC.